The 24 T cell receptor beta chains reported below all come from one sample, sequenced in a study of blood T cell repertoires in COVID-19. Assay: immunoSEQ multiplex PCR; the TCRdb copy retains only in-frame clones and omits some. The data contain some 260,000 clones, 70% to 90% of them singletons. Material: peripheral blood. The receptors stem from a man in his late teens or twenties with active or convalescent COVID-19.

In its sample, this clone was seen once. The chain links TRBV5-6 to TRBJ1-2; TRBD1 aligns across 8 bases. This CDR3 has 13 residues. The V segment lost 4 bases and the J segment 4 bases; nucleotides outside the gene matches: 3. Germline values: CDR1 SGHDT, CDR2 YYEEEE. Here the CDR3 reads CASSPGTGYGYTF. CDR3 DNA: TGTGCCAGCAGCCCTGGGACAGGCTATGGCTACACCTTC.

This clone was counted between two and nine times. The rearrangement uses TRBV28 and TRBJ1-6; D may be TRBD1 (6 bases). The length of the CDR3 is 14 residues. Per the germline V gene, CDR1 is MDHEN and CDR2 is SYDVKM. V was pared by 4 bases and J by 7 bases, with 11 bases between. The DNA of the CDR3 is TGTGCCAGCAGTTCGGCAGGGGAAAATTCACCCCTCCACTTT. Protein product: CASSSAGENSPLHF.

The V and J genes are TRBV18 and TRBJ1-4, with TRBD1 identical over 9 bases. Germline CDR1 is KGHSH and CDR2 is LQKENI. Trimming took 6 bases from V and 8 from J; bases not matched to a gene: 10. This CDR3 is 15 amino acids long. The CDR3 DNA reads as TGTGCCAGCTCGCCGGGACAGGGATTAGACGAAAAACTGTTTTTT. Translating it yields CASSPGQGLDEKLFF.

The table lists this clone with a count of one. The V gene is TRBV28, the J gene TRBJ1-1; 7 bases align to TRBD1. Germline CDR1 is MDHEN and CDR2 is SYDVKM. The CDR3 length is 14 residues. V lost 4 bases and J lost 10; bases outside the gene matches: 12. CDR3 amino acids: CASSSLKLRGIAFF. CDR3 DNA: TGTGCCAGCAGTTCACTCAAACTCAGGGGGATAGCTTTCTTT.

The chain uses TRBV7-9 and TRBJ2-5; 7 bases match TRBD1. V dropped 3 bases and J dropped 5; count of bases not matched to a gene: 6. There are 14 residues in the CDR3. In germline, CDR1 is SEHNR, CDR2 FQNEAQ (reference sequence). The CDR3 DNA sequence: TGTGCCAGCAGCTTCGACAGGGTGGGGGAGACCCAGTACTTC. Residues: CASSFDRVGETQYF.

This sequence joins TRBV3-1 (or the pseudogene TRBV3-2) and TRBJ2-3, with 9 nucleotides matching TRBD1. Germline assignment: CDR1 LGHDT and CDR2 YNNKEL (reference sequence). The CDR3 is 13 residues long. J was trimmed by 3 bases and V by 11 bases; bases with no gene match: 6. The CDR3, as DNA: TGTGCCTGTTCCGGGACAGGGACAGATACGCAGTATTTT. Its translation is CACSGTGTDTQYF.

With respect to this clone: A much larger clone differs from this one at a single base, so this may be a read error. The chain recombines TRBV7-9 with TRBJ2-7, with 13 bases identical to TRBD2. The V segment lost 4 bases and the J segment 5 bases; nucleotides outside the gene matches: 2. The CDR3 is made up of 14 amino acids. The germline gives CDR1 SEHNR, CDR2 FQNEAQ (reference sequence). The chain's CDR3 is CASSSGLAGNEQYF. CDR3 bases: TGTGCCAGCAGCTCGGGACTAGCGGGGAACGAGCAGTACTTC.

The sample holds a few counts of this clone. The CDR3 DNA reads TGCAGCGCAGGGGGCAGCAATCAGCCCCAGCATTTT. Protein sequence: CSAGGSNQPQHF. The chain has TRBV29-1 and TRBJ1-5; 8 bases align to TRBD1. The CDR3 runs 12 residues. The V and J ends lost 7 bases and 1 base, in that order; junction bases with no gene match: 0. Germline CDR1 and CDR2: SQVTM and ANQGSEA.

The chain links TRBV11-2 to TRBJ2-7; 8 positions match TRBD2. The CDR3 is 14 amino acids. Trimming removed 9 bases from V and 2 bases from J; junction bases left unmatched: 9. The germline gives CDR1 SGHAT, CDR2 FQNNGV. The CDR3 bases are TGTGCCAGTATGCGGCGGGAGGATGCCTACGAGCAGTACTTC. Translated, it gives CASMRREDAYEQYF.

This chain connects TRBV9 to TRBJ2-3; 8 nucleotides line up with TRBD2. The CDR3 contains 17 residues. Trimming at V came to 0 bases and at J to 1 base, leaving 7 bases not matched to a gene. Germline lookup yields CDR1 SGDLS and CDR2 YYNGEE. For the CDR3, the DNA is TGTGCCAGCAGCGTAGCCCCGGGAGGGCCTGGCACAGATACGCAGTATTTT. Translation: CASSVAPGGPGTDTQYF.

The chain employs TRBV7-2 and TRBJ1-2, with D perhaps matching TRBD1 (5 bases). Trimming removed 2 bases at V and 4 bases at J, with 11 bases between. The CDR3 is made up of 14 amino acids. Germline CDR1 SGHTA, CDR2 FQGNSA. The CDR3 sequence: CASSLSRGAYGYTF. The CDR3 DNA reads TGTGCCAGCAGCTTATCAAGGGGCGCCTATGGCTACACCTTC.

The V call is TRBV18, the J call TRBJ2-7; D perhaps matches TRBD2 (6 bases). V was clipped by 3 bases and J by 3 bases, with 15 bases between them. Germline CDR1 KGHSH, CDR2 LQKENI. CDR3 length equals 15 residues. The CDR3 DNA follows: TGTGCCAGCTCACCGGGGAGGAACGACTACTACGAGCAGTACTTC. Translating it yields CASSPGRNDYYEQYF.

The rearrangement links TRBV10-3 to TRBJ1-2; a weak D match, TRBD1 (6 bases). The V end lost 4 bases, the J end lost 5 bases, and 11 bases lay between the germline ends. The CDR3 contains 13 residues. The germline V gene has CDR1 ENHRY and CDR2 SYGVKD. The CDR3 sequence is CAISGDRLYGYTF. The CDR3 nucleotides read TGTGCCATCAGTGGCGACAGGCTATATGGCTACACCTTC.

The chain carries TRBV9 and TRBJ1-3; tentatively, D is TRBD1 (6 bases). The CDR3 loop spans 16 amino acids. The V and J ends lost 4 bases and 4 bases respectively, with 18 bases between them. CDR1 SGDLS and CDR2 YYNGEE come from the germline V gene. CDR3 in DNA: TGTGCCAGCAGCCCGAACCAGGGGACGTACGGAAACACCATATATTTT. It specifies CASSPNQGTYGNTIYF. The whole variable domain, filled in from reference TRBV9 and TRBJ1-3, reads DSGVTQTPKHLITATGQRVTLRCSPRSGDLSVYWYQQSLDQGLQFLIQYYNGEERAKGNILERFSAQQFPDLHSELNLSSLELGDSALYFCASSPNQGTYGNTIYFGEGSWLTVV.

DNA for the CDR3: TGTGCCAGTAGTGGGGGGTCCGGGACAGGGGCCCTAAACTATGGCTACACCTTC. Its protein product is CASSGGSGTGALNYGYTF. The chain recombines TRBV19 with TRBJ1-2; 10 bases fit TRBD1. The CDR3 loop spans 18 amino acids. Germline CDR1 and CDR2: LNHDA and SQIVND (reference sequence). Trimming at V came to 5 bases and at J to 2 bases, leaving 14 bases not matched to a gene.

The chain joins TRBV11-1 to TRBJ1-1; D is undetermined. The length of the CDR3 is 13 residues. Germline V gene sequence: CDR1 SGHAT, CDR2 FQDESV (reference sequence). The V end was cut by 1 base, the J end by 4 bases, with 7 bases between. This CDR3 is CASSLDTTTEAFF. CDR3 in DNA: TGTGCCAGCAGCTTAGACACCACCACTGAAGCTTTCTTT. The variable domain in full, with the rest retrieved from reference TRBV11-1 and TRBJ1-1, is EAEVAQSPRYKITEKSQAVAFWCDPISGHATLYWYRQILGQGPELLVQFQDESVVDDSQLPKDRFSAERLKGVDSTLKIQPAELGDSAMYLCASSLDTTTEAFFGQGTRLTVV.

This clone has a handful of counts. The chain has TRBV10-1 and TRBJ2-1; 13 nucleotides line up with TRBD2. Germline values: CDR1 WNHNN, CDR2 SYGVQD (reference sequence). Trimming took 4 bases from V and 9 from J; bases not matched to a gene: 15. This CDR3 has 18 residues. The CDR3 here is CASSGPRRTSGSVSEQFF. CDR3 sequence (DNA): TGCGCCAGCAGTGGCCCCCGAAGGACTAGCGGGAGTGTCAGTGAGCAGTTCTTC.

This chain joins TRBV29-1 and TRBJ1-2; D not resolved. Germline V lookup: CDR1 SQVTM, CDR2 ANQGSEA. The CDR3 has 11 amino acids. V shed 6 bases and J shed 4 bases, with 9 bases lying between them. The CDR3 loop is CSVSLSYGYTF. In DNA, the CDR3 is TGCAGCGTCTCACTTAGCTATGGCTACACCTTC.

The chain joins TRBV9 to TRBJ1-5; D uncertain. The CDR3 is made up of 12 amino acids. From germline, CDR1 is SGDLS and CDR2 YYNGEE. Trimming removed 0 bases at V and 5 bases at J, with 3 bases between. This CDR3 reads CASSVGHQPQHF. CDR3 DNA: TGTGCCAGCAGCGTAGGGCATCAGCCCCAGCATTTT.

The V call is TRBV5-1, the J call TRBJ2-7; possibly TRBD2 for D (6 bases). The V and J ends lost 0 bases and 7 bases respectively, with 14 bases between them. The length of the CDR3 is 14 residues. In germline, CDR1 is SGHRS, CDR2 YFSETQ. The CDR3 sequence is CASSLVAGGDEQYF. The CDR3 nucleotides read TGCGCCAGCAGCTTGGTTGCAGGAGGGGATGAGCAGTACTTC. Drawing the rest from reference TRBV5-1 and TRBJ2-7, the complete variable domain is KAGVTQTPRYLIKTRGQQVTLSCSPISGHRSVSWYQQTPGQGLQFLFEYFSETQRNKGNFPGRFSGRQFSNSRSEMNVSTLELGDSALYLCASSLVAGGDEQYFGPGTRLTVT.

This clone occurred a few times. This chain links TRBV29-1 with TRBJ1-2; TRBD1 matches at 7 bases. Trimming took 8 bases from V and 4 from J; bases not matched to a gene: 7. The CDR3 length is 12 residues. Germline CDR1 and CDR2: SQVTM and ANQGSEA. The CDR3 reads CSSSGDSYGYTF. The CDR3 coding sequence is TGCAGCTCCAGTGGGGACAGCTATGGCTACACCTTC.

The chain couples TRBV7-2 to TRBJ1-5, with 7 bases that match TRBD1. The CDR3 is 15 residues long. V was clipped by 5 bases and J by 4 bases; unmatched bases: 8. Germline V lookup: CDR1 SGHTA, CDR2 FQGNSA. The chain's CDR3 is CASSRVGDSNQPQHF. CDR3 nucleotides: TGTGCCAGCAGCCGGGTTGGGGACAGTAATCAGCCCCAGCATTTT.

The chain recombines TRBV7-2 with TRBJ1-4; possible D gene TRBD1, 5 bases. CDR1 and CDR2 (germline): SGHTA, FQGNSA. The CDR3 has 15 residues. Trimming removed 5 bases from V and 4 bases from J, with 14 bases in between. CDR3 region: CASSRSRQSNEKLFF. The CDR3, as DNA: TGTGCCAGCAGCCGCTCGAGACAGAGTAATGAAAAACTGTTTTTT.

J is TRBJ2-1 and V is TRBV5-1, with 13 nucleotides matching TRBD2. The CDR3 has 17 residues. With V trimmed by 4 bases and J by 5 bases, 9 bases remained unmatched. Germline V gene sequence: CDR1 SGHRS, CDR2 YFSETQ. Written as DNA, the CDR3 is TGCGCCAGCAGCGCTCCCACTAGCGGGAGGGGTGACAATGAGCAGTTCTTC. Encoded protein: CASSAPTSGRGDNEQFF.